This T cell receptor (beta chain) was sequenced during a study of cytomegalovirus exposure and HLA in healthy donors. Study information: A subsequent analysis reported that the 120 validation repertoires were produced on the same platform that had also been used for the roughly 670 first-cohort repertoires. General study results and limits: Cytomegalovirus-associated status was assigned to 164 TCR beta chains. As was reported, the classifier diagnosed cytomegalovirus status with high specificity and sensitivity. Most TCR sequences were uncommon, yet certain public TCRs appeared in many donors.

Assay: immunoSEQ multiplex PCR; the TCRdb copy retains only in-frame clones and omits some. The table includes some 170,000 clones, approximately 87% detected once. Of note for this clone: The antigen remains undetermined.

This CDR3 has 13 residues. V was pared by 5 bases and J by 0 bases, with 7 bases between. The germline gives CDR1 MNHEY, CDR2 SVGAGI. This TCR was sampled from a young woman in good health and CMV-seronegative. The sample was PBMCs. The chain employs TRBV6-5 and TRBJ1-1; D gene unclear. The CDR3 loop reads CASSAYMNTEAFF. The CDR3 DNA sequence: TGTGCCAGCAGTGCCTACATGAACACTGAAGCTTTCTTT.